One sample yielded the 27 T cell receptor beta chains listed below, sequenced in a study of metastatic and nonmetastatic thyroid tumors. With MiXCR, TCRdb called clones anew from the PCR reads. The sample contains approximately 40,000 clones, roughly 31% of which appear only once. The entire patient cohort was treatment-naive prior to thyroid surgery. The specimen was blood. Receptor source: a male donor with papillary thyroid cancer or a benign thyroid nodule (not recorded which). Some clones in this sample may be carry-over from other donors' samples.

In regard to this clone: The junction departs from germline at one end; a sequencing error may be responsible. This chain joins TRBV6-2 or TRBV6-3 and TRBJ2-3; D might be TRBD1 or TRBD2, each matching 6 bases. This CDR3 comprises 13 residues. Germline V CDR1 and CDR2: MNHEY, SVGEGT. CDR3 bases: TGTGCCAGCAGGGGCGGGGACACAGATACGCAGGATTTT. Translation: CASRGGDTDTQDF.

The sample holds a few counts of this clone. V and J are TRBV2 and TRBJ2-7; the D is unclear. Trimming pared 1 base from V and 4 bases from J, leaving 8 bases between. In germline, CDR1 is SNHLY, CDR2 FYNNEI. The CDR3 runs 13 residues. CDR3 sequence (DNA): TGTGCCAGCAGTGAAGGGCAAAAATACGAGCAGTACTTC. This codes for CASSEGQKYEQYF.

The rearrangement uses TRBV28 and TRBJ2-7; TRBD2 might be the D (6 bases). Per the germline V gene, CDR1 is MDHEN and CDR2 is SYDVKM. The length of the CDR3 is 15 residues. The ends were cut back, 7 bases at V and 1 base at J, with 17 bases in the middle. CDR3 amino acids: CASTLGLAGSYEQYF. The DNA of the CDR3 is TGTGCCAGCACCCTGGGGCTTGCGGGATCCTACGAGCAGTACTTC.

This chain uses TRBV20-1 with TRBJ1-2; D not certain. CDR3 length: 14 residues. Germline V CDR1 and CDR2: DFQATT, SNEGSKA (reference sequence). The V end was cut by 6 bases, the J end by 1 base, with 15 bases between. The CDR3 DNA follows: TGCAGTGCGAGCAGTACAGTGCTTAACTATGGCTACACCTTC. Protein product: CSASSTVLNYGYTF.

With regard to this clone: The junction differs from germline at one of its ends, possibly a read error. The V gene is TRBV11-3, the J gene TRBJ2-7; D might be TRBD1 or TRBD2, each matching 5 bases. Germline CDR1 and CDR2: SGHNT and YENEEA. The CDR3 covers 13 residues. The chain's CDR3 is CASIFPGTGELYF. For the CDR3, the DNA is TGTGCCAGCATCTTCCCGGGGACCGGCGAGCTGTACTTC.

Remarks on this clone: At one of its ends the junction is not consistent with the germline gene, which may arise from a read error. Other DNA sequences from this sample encode an identical CDR3 as well. The V call is TRBV28, the J call TRBJ1-5; D is ambiguous. This CDR3 comprises 15 residues. The germline V gene has CDR1 MDHEN and CDR2 SYDVKM. The CDR3 nucleotides read TGTGCCAGCAGTTTCCCGGGAGGATTTCATCAGCCACAGCATTTT. It is translated as CASSFPGGFHQPQHF.

Many counts were recorded for this clone. The rearrangement joins TRBV5-1 to TRBJ1-3; D call uncertain. The V and J ends lost 0 bases and 4 bases respectively, with 8 bases between them. Germline V gene lookup returns CDR1 SGHRS and CDR2 YFSETQ. The CDR3 covers 14 residues. This CDR3 reads CASSLAGNGNTIYF. The CDR3 nucleotides read TGCGCCAGCAGCTTGGCGGGCAACGGAAACACCATATATTTT.

This clone was detected ten times or more. The rearrangement joins TRBV7-2 to TRBJ2-2; 9 bases are shared with TRBD2. J gave up 1 base and V 5 bases, and 5 bases lay outside the gene matches. This CDR3 contains 16 residues. CDR1 is SGHTA, CDR2 FQGNSA, per germline. The CDR3 loop reads CASSRRGRGNTGELFF. CDR3 DNA: TGTGCCAGCAGCCGTCGCGGGAGGGGGAACACCGGGGAGCTGTTTTTT.

The chain carries TRBV30 and TRBJ1-2; a weak D match, TRBD1 (5 bases). Trimming stripped 2 bases from V and 5 bases from J, with 9 bases between. The CDR3 runs to 12 residues. Looked up from germline, CDR1 is GTSNPN and CDR2 is SVGIG (reference sequence). This CDR3 reads CAWSRQIYGYTF. The DNA for the CDR3 is TGTGCCTGGAGTAGACAGATATATGGCTACACCTTC.

This clone was observed a few times. The gene calls are TRBV6-1 and TRBJ2-3; D is perhaps TRBD1 or TRBD2 (5 bases each). Germline V gene data show CDR1 as MNHNS and CDR2 as SASEGT. Trimming removed 6 bases from V and 1 base from J, with 17 bases in between. The length of the CDR3 is 16 residues. CDR3 residues: CASSPSAMGGTDTQYF. In DNA, the CDR3 is TGTGCCAGCAGCCCATCGGCCATGGGGGGCACAGATACGCAGTATTTT.

This clone was seen at least ten times. This chain uses TRBV11-2 with TRBJ1-3; D remains unclear. CDR3 length equals 15 residues. CDR1 SGHAT and CDR2 FQNNGV come from the germline V gene. V lost 0 bases, J lost 0 bases, and 6 bases lay in between. CDR3 residues: CASSLDGGSGNTIYF. The CDR3 DNA is TGTGCCAGCAGCTTAGACGGCGGCTCTGGAAACACCATATATTTT.

A word on this clone: The junction departs from the called germline gene at one end, perhaps through a read error. The chain is built from TRBV27 and TRBJ1-1; D is unclear. In germline, CDR1 is MNHEY, CDR2 SMNVEV (reference sequence). The CDR3 extends over 13 amino acids. DNA for the CDR3: TGTTCCAGCAGTTTTGCGGACTACACTGAAGCTTTCTTT. Protein product: CSSSFADYTEAFF.

V usage is TRBV11-3 and J usage is TRBJ2-2, with D unclear. Germline V gene sequence: CDR1 SGHNT, CDR2 YENEEA. This CDR3 contains 13 residues. Deletions cut 3 bases from V and 14 bases from J, with 16 bases between. The CDR3 DNA reads TGTGCCAGCAGCTTTAGGGTCACCGGTGATCTGTTTTTT. Translated: CASSFRVTGDLFF.

This clone was seen many times. The CDR3: CAWSGGQGASWGKTYNEQFF. As DNA, the CDR3 is TGTGCCTGGAGTGGGGGACAGGGGGCATCGTGGGGAAAAACCTACAATGAGCAGTTCTTC. This rearrangement joins TRBV30 to TRBJ2-1; 12 bases agree with TRBD1. This CDR3 is built from 20 residues. V shed 1 base, J shed 2 bases, and the junction held 15 bases outside the gene matches. CDR1 is GTSNPN and CDR2 is SVGIG in the germline V gene (reference sequence).

This clone has a count of ten or more. The CDR3 sequence is CASTLRPSGRIYNEQFF. The CDR3 DNA reads as TGTGCCAGCACCCTCAGGCCTAGCGGGAGAATTTACAATGAGCAGTTCTTC. The chain uses TRBV27 and TRBJ2-1; 10 nucleotides match TRBD2. Germline values: CDR1 MNHEY, CDR2 SMNVEV (reference sequence). V shed 7 bases, J shed 4 bases, and the junction held 13 bases outside the gene matches. The CDR3 has 17 residues.

This clone was observed many times. Other DNA sequences within the sample encode an identical CDR3. The rearrangement joins TRBV6-2 or TRBV6-3 to TRBJ2-7; 8 bases fit TRBD1. Germline V gene data show CDR1 as MNHEY and CDR2 as SVGEGT. This CDR3 region has 13 residues. J was trimmed by 2 bases and V by 5 bases; bases with no gene match: 2. CDR3 in amino acids: CASSRTGTYEQYF. Here the CDR3 DNA reads TGTGCCAGCAGTAGGACAGGGACCTACGAGCAGTACTTC.

This clone was seen a handful of times. V gene TRBV6-2 or TRBV6-3 combines with J gene TRBJ2-7; 7 nucleotides align to TRBD2. The CDR3 is made up of 16 amino acids. Germline V lookup: CDR1 MNHEY, CDR2 SVGEGT. The V and J ends lost 2 bases and 0 bases, in that order; junction bases with no gene match: 7. The CDR3, as DNA: TGTGCCAGCAGTTACCGCATCGGGAGGCCCTCCTACGAGCAGTACTTC. It yields the protein CASSYRIGRPSYEQYF.

The chain joins TRBV20-1 to TRBJ2-7, with D maybe TRBD2 (5 bases). The V gene's germline CDR1 is DFQATT and CDR2 SNEGSKA (reference sequence). Trimming cost V 4 bases and J 4 bases, with 11 bases left between them. The CDR3 contains 12 residues. The CDR3 DNA sequence: TGCAGTGCTAAGCGGCGCCGTTACGAGCAGTACTTC. Amino acid sequence: CSAKRRRYEQYF.

The table lists this clone with a count of one. A much larger clone differs from this one at a single base, so this may be a read error. The genes are TRBV5-4 and TRBJ2-2; perhaps TRBD1 as D (5 bases). Germline-derived CDR1 and CDR2 are SGHNT and YYREEE (reference sequence). V was pared by 1 base and J by 0 bases, with 13 bases between. The CDR3 is made up of 17 amino acids. CDR3 loop: CASSLWTLGANTGELFF. In DNA form, the CDR3 reads TGTGCCAGCAGCTTGTGGACGTTAGGGGCGAACACCGGGGAGCTGTTTTTT.

A remark on this clone: The CDR3 carries no conserved terminal phenylalanine or tryptophan, so it likely arises from a read error. This rearrangement joins TRBV11-2 to TRBJ2-5; the D gene is possibly TRBD1 (5 bases). The CDR3 spans 13 residues. The germline V gene has CDR1 SGHAT and CDR2 FQNNGV. Trimming cost V 5 bases and J 3 bases, with 10 bases left between them. Written as DNA, the CDR3 is TGTGCCAGCAGCACCACCAGGGAAGAGACCCAGTACTAC. It translates to CASSTTREETQYY.

This clone occurred a few times. This chain links TRBV6-1 with TRBJ2-1, with D perhaps matching TRBD2 (5 bases). The CDR3 sequence is 15 residues long. Germline CDR1 reads MNHNS; CDR2 reads SASEGT. The V end was cut by 6 bases, the J end by 7 bases, with 19 bases between. Here the CDR3 reads CASSEPVQWRNEQFF. As DNA, the CDR3 is TGTGCCAGCAGCGAACCGGTACAGTGGAGGAATGAGCAGTTCTTC.

In regard to this clone: Mismatch with germline at one junction end may stem from a read error. The chain carries TRBV30 and TRBJ2-5; the D gene is possibly TRBD2 (7 bases). The CDR3 is 13 amino acids. Germline V gene data show CDR1 as GTSNPN and CDR2 as SVGIG (reference sequence). The CDR3 coding sequence is TGTGCCTGGAGTGTGGGGGGGCAAGGGACCCAGTACTTC. Protein: CAWSVGGQGTQYF.

Points on this clone: Germline and junction disagree at one end, which may indicate a read error. The chain joins TRBV5-1 to TRBJ2-7, with D unresolved. The V gene's germline CDR1 is SGHRS and CDR2 YFSETQ. CDR3 length equals 14 residues. The CDR3 nucleotides read TGCGCCAGCAGCTTGGTTAGGGCCTCCTACGAGCAGAACTTC. This encodes CASSLVRASYEQNF.

The chain recombines TRBV5-1 with TRBJ2-1, with D tentatively TRBD1 or TRBD2 (5 bases each). The CDR3 sequence is 17 residues long. Per the germline V gene, CDR1 is SGHRS and CDR2 is YFSETQ. The ends were cut back, 4 bases at V and 1 base at J, with 18 bases in the middle. The CDR3 DNA reads as TGCGCCAGCAGCCTCCGAGGGGCGGGTGCTTCCTACAATGAGCAGTTCTTC. Its protein is CASSLRGAGASYNEQFF.

This clone was counted between two and nine times. The chain joins TRBV6-2 or TRBV6-3 to TRBJ1-2, with D perhaps matching TRBD1 (6 bases). The CDR3 has 14 residues. Germline CDR1 reads MNHEY; CDR2 reads SVGEGT. The V gene lost 4 bases and the J gene lost 8 bases, with 17 bases spanning the gap. CDR3 residues: CASSCRVGGGGYTF. The CDR3 DNA reads TGTGCCAGCAGTTGTAGGGTGGGGGGCGGCGGCTACACCTTC.

The sample holds many counts of this clone. The chain recombines TRBV7-3 with TRBJ1-2; D call uncertain. V shed 4 bases and J shed 8 bases, with 14 bases lying between them. The CDR3 covers 13 residues. Germline lookup yields CDR1 SGHTA and CDR2 FQGTGA. In DNA form, the CDR3 reads TGTGCCAGCAGCTCCTCCAGCTCCTACGGCTACACCTTC. Protein: CASSSSSSYGYTF.

The chain is built from TRBV6-2 or TRBV6-3 and TRBJ2-1, with 8 bases fitting TRBD2. Germline V gene sequence: CDR1 MNHEY, CDR2 SVGEGT. The trim removed 6 bases at V and 7 bases at J, leaving 2 bases unmatched. This CDR3 spans 12 amino acids. The CDR3 DNA reads as TGTGCCAGCAGATCGGGGGGGAATGAGCAGTTCTTC. Its translation: CASRSGGNEQFF.